The 32 T cell receptor beta chains below all came from one sample that was sequenced in a study of cytomegalovirus exposure and HLA in healthy donors. 60 Vbeta and 13 Jbeta primers were used in PCR. The assay was immunoSEQ multiplex PCR, and TCRdb's table has in-frame clones only and misses some. This sample has approximately 140,000 clones, with around 85% found just once. The sample comprised PBMCs. All receptors come from a woman between 50 and 59 years old in good health and CMV-seropositive.

V gene TRBV11-3 combines with J gene TRBJ2-4; TRBD1 is a possible D gene (5 bases). The length of the CDR3 is 14 residues. The germline V and J ends were trimmed by 0 bases and 9 bases, with 12 bases remaining between them. Germline loops: CDR1 SGHNT, CDR2 YENEEA. Here the CDR3 reads CASSLEAGQGIQYF. DNA of the CDR3: TGTGCCAGCAGCTTAGAGGCAGGGCAGGGCATTCAGTACTTC.

The chain has TRBV5-4 and TRBJ2-3; possible D gene TRBD1, 6 bases. Germline V gene lookup returns CDR1 SGHNT and CDR2 YYREEE (reference sequence). Trimming took 3 bases from V and 7 from J, leaving 18 bases between them. The CDR3 is made up of 15 amino acids. The CDR3 nucleotides are TGTGCCAGCAGCTACTTACAGGGAATAGGGAATACGCAGTATTTT. This codes for CASSYLQGIGNTQYF.

This clone was counted only a few times. The V call is TRBV7-3, the J call TRBJ2-2; a possible D gene is TRBD2 (6 bases). Germline loops: CDR1 SGHTA, CDR2 FQGTGA. The CDR3 length is 14 residues. V lost 4 bases and J lost 4, with 10 bases in between. CDR3 sequence (DNA): TGTGCCAGCAGCTCGGGACTTACCACCGGGGAGCTGTTTTTT. Its protein is CASSSGLTTGELFF.

J is TRBJ2-2 and V is TRBV29-1; no clear D. Trimming pared 7 bases from V and 6 bases from J, leaving 9 bases between. Germline V lookup: CDR1 SQVTM, CDR2 ANQGSEA. The CDR3 covers 11 residues. CDR3 protein: CSASESGELFF. The DNA of the CDR3 is TGCAGCGCCTCAGAATCCGGGGAGCTGTTTTTT.

The chain employs TRBV21-1 and TRBJ2-1; the table assigns TRBD2, which was not confirmed against the DNA. TRBV21-1 is an annotated pseudogene. CDR3 size: 14 residues. In DNA form, the CDR3 reads TGTGCCAGCACCCATTTCTCCCTAAATAACGAGCAGTTCTTC. Its translation: CASTHFSLNNEQFF.

CDR3 in DNA: TGTGCCAGTAGCGAGCGGGGGCTGTGGCAAGAGACCCAGTACTTC. Residues: CASSERGLWQETQYF. The V and J genes are TRBV19 and TRBJ2-5; 8 bases line up with TRBD2. V lost 6 bases, J lost 2 bases, and 8 bases stayed unmatched. Germline CDR1 and CDR2: LNHDA and SQIVND (reference sequence). CDR3 length: 15 residues.

J is TRBJ2-7 and V is TRBV4-3; D may be TRBD1 (6 bases). V lost 1 base and J 6 bases, leaving 13 bases between the germline ends. CDR3 size: 14 residues. Germline V gene lookup returns CDR1 LGHNA and CDR2 YSLEER. DNA of the CDR3: TGCGCCAGCAGCCAAGTCACAGGGAGACCCGAGCAGTACTTC. This translates into CASSQVTGRPEQYF.

This rearrangement joins TRBV5-8 to TRBJ2-3; 11 positions agree with TRBD2. This CDR3 comprises 17 residues. In germline, CDR1 is SGHTS, CDR2 YDEGEE. With 3 bases clipped from V and 1 base from J, the junction kept 7 bases outside the gene matches. This CDR3 is CASSSSGGILGTDTQYF. The CDR3 nucleotides are TGTGCCAGCAGCTCTAGCGGGGGGATCTTAGGCACAGATACGCAGTATTTT.

The genes are TRBV30 and TRBJ1-4, with D possibly matching TRBD1 (6 bases). The germline CDR1 and CDR2 sequences are GTSNPN and SVGIG (reference sequence). V lost 2 bases, J lost 4 bases, and 14 bases lay in between. The CDR3 sequence is 15 residues long. In DNA form, the CDR3 reads TGTGCCTGGAGTTGGGGACTAGGGGGTAATGAAAAACTGTTTTTT. Translating gives CAWSWGLGGNEKLFF.

The J gene is TRBJ2-7, the V gene TRBV7-9; D gene ambiguous. Trimming took off 3 bases at V and 2 bases at J, with 8 bases between the two ends. Germline V CDR1 and CDR2: SEHNR, FQNEAQ (reference sequence). The CDR3 spans 13 residues. The CDR3: CASSFNRPYEQYF. CDR3 DNA sequence: TGTGCCAGCAGCTTCAACAGACCCTACGAGCAGTACTTC.

In the case of this clone: In the same sample, other DNA sequences code for this CDR3. The chain is built from TRBV6-1 and TRBJ1-2; 7 nucleotides line up with TRBD1. CDR1 is MNHNS, CDR2 SASEGT, per germline. The CDR3 spans 14 residues. The junction had 4 bases not matched to a gene; V was cut back by 4 bases and J by 2 bases. The CDR3 DNA sequence: TGTGCCAGCAGTGGACAGGGAGAGAACTATGGCTACACCTTC. Protein product: CASSGQGENYGYTF.

The rearrangement uses TRBV6-5 and TRBJ1-3, with D tentatively TRBD1 (5 bases). The germline V and J ends were trimmed by 6 bases and 0 bases, with 6 bases remaining between them. Germline V CDR1 and CDR2: MNHEY, SVGAGI. The CDR3 runs 13 residues. The CDR3 is CASRQDSGNTIYF. In nucleotides, the CDR3 is TGTGCCAGCAGACAGGACTCTGGAAACACCATATATTTT.

The CDR3 here is CASSSPPGQHSNSPLHF. The CDR3 region has the DNA TGTGCCAGCAGCTCGCCTCCGGGACAACACTCCAATTCACCCCTCCACTTT. The chain uses TRBV7-9 and TRBJ1-6, with a possible D match to TRBD1 (6 bases). Looked up from germline, CDR1 is SEHNR and CDR2 is FQNEAQ (reference sequence). The CDR3 is made up of 17 amino acids. Trimming pared 4 bases from V and 7 bases from J, leaving 20 bases between.

This clone has more than one count but fewer than ten. The chain couples TRBV7-2 to TRBJ1-6, with 9 nucleotides matching TRBD1. V lost 5 bases to trimming and J lost 7 bases; unmatched junction nucleotides: 6. The CDR3 sequence is 15 residues long. From germline, CDR1 is SGHTA and CDR2 FQGNSA. The CDR3 region has the DNA TGTGCCAGCAGCCAAACCGGGACAGGGAATTCACCCCTCCACTTT. This sequence encodes CASSQTGTGNSPLHF.

In regard to this clone: The same CDR3 can be traced to other DNA sequences in this sample. This rearrangement joins TRBV2 to TRBJ2-3; TRBD2 is a possible D gene (5 bases). The V gene lost 1 base and the J gene lost 2 bases, with 7 bases spanning the gap. Germline lookup yields CDR1 SNHLY and CDR2 FYNNEI. This CDR3 has 14 residues. CDR3 protein: CASSEGLPTDTQYF. The CDR3 region has the DNA TGTGCCAGCAGTGAAGGACTACCCACAGATACGCAGTATTTT.

This rearrangement joins TRBV7-2 to TRBJ2-5; D gene unclear. The end of the DNA fits TRBJ2-7 better, so the J call may be wrong. The germline CDR1 and CDR2 sequences are SGHTA and FQGNSA. This CDR3 is 16 amino acids long. CDR3 residues: CASSLVMTSPVYEQYF. The CDR3 DNA follows: TGTGCCAGCAGCTTAGTAATGACTTCTCCAGTCTACGAGCAGTACTTC.

The V call is TRBV19, the J call TRBJ2-1; weak D call: TRBD2 (7 bases). Trimming left V 5 bases short and J 0 bases short, with 29 bases between. Germline V gene lookup returns CDR1 LNHDA and CDR2 SQIVND (reference sequence). This CDR3 comprises 21 residues. The CDR3 bases are TGTGCCAGTAGTGTTCATCCTACTGGGCGCGGGGGCCCTAGCTCCTACAATGAGCAGTTCTTC. This sequence encodes CASSVHPTGRGGPSSYNEQFF. The whole variable domain, filled in from reference TRBV19 and TRBJ2-1, reads DGGITQSPKYLFRKEGQNVTLSCEQNLNHDAMYWYRQDPGQGLRLIYYSQIVNDFQKGDIAEGYSVSREKKESFPLTVTSAQKNPTAFYLCASSVHPTGRGGPSSYNEQFFGPGTRLTVL.

The genes are TRBV6-1 and TRBJ2-5, with 12 bases aligning to TRBD1. In germline, CDR1 is MNHNS, CDR2 SASEGT. This CDR3 has 16 amino acids. The ends lost 4 bases at V and 5 bases at J; junction bases unmatched: 8. The CDR3 loop reads CASSVGRDRGQETQYF. The CDR3 DNA follows: TGTGCCAGCAGTGTCGGCCGGGACAGGGGGCAGGAGACCCAGTACTTC.

V is TRBV18 and J is TRBJ1-4, with D perhaps matching TRBD1 (6 bases). V was shortened by 5 bases and J by 8 bases, with 18 bases between the two germline ends. The CDR3 contains 15 residues. Germline CDR1 reads KGHSH; CDR2 reads LQKENI. As DNA, the CDR3 is TGTGCCAGCTCATCTACAACAGGGAGCGGAGAAAAACTGTTTTTT. Translation: CASSSTTGSGEKLFF.

For the CDR3, the DNA is TGCGCCAGCAGCTTGGCGAGGGCAGGTGTCCTCCAAGAGACCCAGTACTTC. It codes for CASSLARAGVLQETQYF. The chain is built from TRBV5-1 and TRBJ2-5; D is perhaps TRBD2 (5 bases). Germline V gene lookup returns CDR1 SGHRS and CDR2 YFSETQ. The CDR3 consists of 17 residues. V was cut by 0 bases and J by 1 base, with 16 bases left in between.

The chain combines TRBV19 with TRBJ2-2; 7 bases are shared with TRBD1. The CDR3 runs to 14 residues. In germline, CDR1 is LNHDA, CDR2 SQIVND (reference sequence). V trimming: 6 bases; J trimming: 4 bases; junction bases outside the gene matches: 5. The CDR3 spells CASSSDRVTGELFF. DNA of the CDR3: TGTGCCAGTAGCTCAGACAGGGTCACCGGGGAGCTGTTTTTT.

V is TRBV9 and J is TRBJ2-2, with a possible D match to TRBD1 (6 bases). Germline loops: CDR1 SGDLS, CDR2 YYNGEE. V gave up 3 bases and J gave up 6 bases, with 12 bases separating them. The length of the CDR3 is 14 residues. The CDR3 DNA reads as TGTGCCAGCAGCGGTTCCACAGGGCCCGGGGAGCTGTTTTTT. It specifies CASSGSTGPGELFF.

The J gene is TRBJ2-5, the V gene TRBV29-1; possibly TRBD2 for D (6 bases). This CDR3 comprises 12 residues. V gave up 5 bases and J gave up 4 bases, with 11 bases separating them. The germline gives CDR1 SQVTM, CDR2 ANQGSEA. DNA of the CDR3: TGCAGCGTTTATGAGGGAGGAGAGACCCAGTACTTC. Translation: CSVYEGGETQYF.

The chain carries TRBV7-9 and TRBJ1-3, with D unclear. CDR3 length: 15 residues. Germline V gene lookup returns CDR1 SEHNR and CDR2 FQNEAQ (reference sequence). V was shortened by 4 bases and J by 1 base, with 11 bases between the two germline ends. CDR3 DNA sequence: TGTGCCAGCAGCTCCAGGCGGGTGTCTGGAAACACCATATATTTT. This sequence encodes CASSSRRVSGNTIYF.

The chain employs TRBV2 and TRBJ1-4; 7 nucleotides agree with TRBD1. The J segment lost 4 bases and the V segment lost 6 bases, leaving 11 bases of the junction unmatched. The CDR3 has 16 residues. CDR1 and CDR2 (germline): SNHLY, FYNNEI. Here the CDR3 reads CASRETGIQGNEKLFF. The CDR3 DNA reads TGTGCCAGCAGGGAGACAGGGATACAGGGTAATGAAAAACTGTTTTTT.

The chain combines TRBV6-1 with TRBJ1-2; D possibly corresponds to TRBD1 (5 bases). Germline CDR1 is MNHNS and CDR2 is SASEGT. The CDR3 has 14 amino acids. Trimming took off 6 bases at V and 2 bases at J, with 13 bases between the two ends. CDR3 coding DNA: TGTGCCAGCAGCTCGGCAGGGAGGAACTATGGCTACACCTTC. It specifies CASSSAGRNYGYTF.

The chain joins TRBV5-4 to TRBJ1-1; D is undetermined. The CDR3 has 14 residues. V lost 2 bases and J lost 1, with 9 bases in between. Germline V gives CDR1 SGHNT, CDR2 YYREEE (reference sequence). The CDR3 is CASSFKTPNTEAFF. DNA for the CDR3: TGTGCCAGCAGCTTTAAGACACCGAACACTGAAGCTTTCTTT.

The chain uses TRBV11-2 and TRBJ2-5; TRBD2 matches 8 bases. The CDR3 loop spans 15 amino acids. J gave up 4 bases and V 5 bases, and 9 bases lay outside the gene matches. Germline assignment: CDR1 SGHAT and CDR2 FQNNGV. CDR3 protein: CASSPVVAGRETQYF. CDR3 DNA: TGTGCCAGCAGCCCTGTGGTAGCGGGGCGAGAGACCCAGTACTTC.

The chain has TRBV6-6 and TRBJ2-3; 13 positions match TRBD2. The germline gives CDR1 MNHNY, CDR2 SVGAGI (reference sequence). CDR3 length equals 16 residues. Germline trimming cut 6 bases from V and 1 base from J; bases unmatched to any gene: 4. The CDR3 sequence is CASSRTSGGGTDTQYF. The CDR3 DNA reads TGTGCCAGCAGCCGGACTAGCGGGGGAGGCACAGATACGCAGTATTTT.

The table lists this clone with a count of one. This rearrangement joins TRBV7-2 to TRBJ1-5; D is undetermined. The CDR3 is 14 amino acids. CDR1 and CDR2 (germline): SGHTA, FQGNSA. V dropped 5 bases and J dropped 2 bases, with 10 bases sitting between them. The DNA of the CDR3 is TGTGCCAGCAGCCGCGTGGGAGGCAATCAGCCCCAGCATTTT. Its translation is CASSRVGGNQPQHF.

This clone was counted once. The V gene is TRBV5-1, the J gene TRBJ2-7, with D tentatively TRBD1 (6 bases). Germline CDR1 and CDR2: SGHRS and YFSETQ. The CDR3 spans 12 residues. The germline V and J ends were trimmed by 0 bases and 6 bases, with 7 bases remaining between them. CDR3 protein: CASSLDRVEQYF. The CDR3 bases are TGCGCCAGCAGCTTGGACAGGGTCGAGCAGTACTTC.

This clone was counted a few times. V is TRBV28 and J is TRBJ2-7; TRBD1 agrees at 7 bases. Germline CDR1 MDHEN, CDR2 SYDVKM. This CDR3 region has 15 residues. The J segment lost 2 bases and the V segment lost 5 bases, leaving 9 bases of the junction unmatched. In DNA form, the CDR3 reads TGTGCCAGCAGTCCCTCTGACAGGGCGGCCTACGAGCAGTACTTC. Protein sequence: CASSPSDRAAYEQYF.